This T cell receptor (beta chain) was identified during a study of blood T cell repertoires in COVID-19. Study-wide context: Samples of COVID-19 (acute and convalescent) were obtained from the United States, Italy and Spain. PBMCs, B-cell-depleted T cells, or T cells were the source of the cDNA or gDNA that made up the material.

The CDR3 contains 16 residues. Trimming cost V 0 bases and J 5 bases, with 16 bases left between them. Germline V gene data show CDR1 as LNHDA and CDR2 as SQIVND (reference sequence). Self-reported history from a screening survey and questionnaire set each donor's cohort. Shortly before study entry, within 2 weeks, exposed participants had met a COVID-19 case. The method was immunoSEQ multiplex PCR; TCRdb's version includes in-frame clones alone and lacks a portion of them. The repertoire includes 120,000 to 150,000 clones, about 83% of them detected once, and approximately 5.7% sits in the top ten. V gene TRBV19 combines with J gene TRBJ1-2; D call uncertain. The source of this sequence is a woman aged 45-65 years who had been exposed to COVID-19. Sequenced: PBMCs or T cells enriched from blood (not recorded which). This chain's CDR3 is CASSIDRTRLPYGYTF. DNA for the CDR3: TGTGCCAGTAGTATAGACCGAACACGTCTCCCATATGGCTACACCTTC.